The 27 T cell receptor beta chains given below trace back to one sample, sequenced in a study of T cell responses to AZD1222 COVID-19 vaccine. The table came from immunoSEQ multiplex PCR; TCRdb's copy has only in-frame clones and leaves some out. The table has roughly 190,000 clones, around nine tenths seen once. Sequencing used peripheral blood, obtained 28 days after the second dose of the MenACWY control vaccine. All receptors come from an adult who received the MenACWY meningococcal vaccine as a control.

The gene calls are TRBV16 and TRBJ1-2; D not certain. The CDR3 covers 14 residues. Trimming removed 0 bases at V and 2 bases at J, with 7 bases between. Looked up from germline, CDR1 is KGHSY and CDR2 is FQNENV. Written as DNA, the CDR3 is TGTGCCAGCAGCCAATCGGCGGGGAACTATGGCTACACCTTC. Protein: CASSQSAGNYGYTF.

The J gene is TRBJ1-1, the V gene TRBV6-2 or TRBV6-3; D uncertain. Looked up from germline, CDR1 is MNHEY and CDR2 is SVGEGT. This CDR3 is built from 12 residues. Trimming shortened V by 2 bases and J by 8 bases, and 9 bases separated the two germline ends. CDR3 amino acids: CASSYPLLEAFF. CDR3 DNA sequence: TGTGCCAGCAGTTACCCCCTACTCGAAGCTTTCTTT.

J is TRBJ1-3 and V is TRBV4-3; TRBD1 agrees at 7 bases. The V gene end was trimmed by 0 bases and the J gene end by 1 base; junction bases not matched to a gene: 3. This CDR3 is built from 16 residues. The germline V gene encodes CDR1 LGHNA and CDR2 YSLEER. The CDR3 nucleotides are TGCGCCAGCAGCCAAGATAGCAGGGGGTCTGGAAACACCATATATTTT. Protein sequence: CASSQDSRGSGNTIYF.

Note on this clone: Other nucleotide sequences from this sample produce the same CDR3. The gene calls are TRBV6-5 and TRBJ1-5, with D unclear. Germline V gene sequence: CDR1 MNHEY, CDR2 SVGAGI. With 2 bases removed from V and 4 bases from J, the gap between germline ends came to 6 bases. There are 13 residues in the CDR3. The CDR3 here is CASSYDGNQPQHF. CDR3 nucleotide sequence: TGTGCCAGCAGTTACGACGGTAATCAGCCCCAGCATTTT.

The V call is TRBV2, the J call TRBJ2-3; tentative D call: TRBD2 (5 bases). The germline V gene has CDR1 SNHLY and CDR2 FYNNEI. The CDR3 is 14 amino acids. V was clipped by 7 bases and J by 3 bases, with 14 bases between them. The CDR3 loop reads CASKRDRWTDTQYF. The DNA for the CDR3 is TGTGCCAGCAAGAGGGATCGGTGGACAGATACGCAGTATTTT.

The chain is built from TRBV9 and TRBJ1-2, with D unclear. Germline CDR1 is SGDLS and CDR2 is YYNGEE. The V end lost 4 bases, the J end lost 5 bases, and 18 bases lay between the germline ends. CDR3 size: 15 residues. Here the CDR3 DNA reads TGTGCCAGCAGCCCCGAGCTTGGACGTTCGTATGGCTACACCTTC. It translates to CASSPELGRSYGYTF.

The table lists this clone with a count of one. This chain uses TRBV19 with TRBJ2-7; 9 nucleotides agree with TRBD1. V shed 6 bases, J shed 4 bases, and the junction held 10 bases outside the gene matches. From germline, CDR1 is LNHDA and CDR2 SQIVND (reference sequence). The CDR3 is made up of 15 amino acids. In DNA form, the CDR3 reads TGTGCCAGTAGGGAATCCGGGACAGGGATTTACGAGCAGTACTTC. Translated: CASRESGTGIYEQYF.

The chain couples TRBV30 to TRBJ2-3; possible D gene TRBD2, 5 bases. Germline V gives CDR1 GTSNPN, CDR2 SVGIG (reference sequence). V dropped 4 bases and J dropped 0 bases, with 8 bases sitting between them. This CDR3 is built from 13 residues. The CDR3, as DNA: TGTGCCTGGAACGGGATCAGCACAGATACGCAGTATTTT. Translation: CAWNGISTDTQYF. Together with reference TRBV30 and TRBJ2-3, the CDR3 gives the full variable domain: SQTIHQWPATLVQPVGSPLSLECTVEGTSNPNLYWYRQAAGRGLQLLFYSVGIGQISSEVPQNLSASRPQDRQFILSSKKLLLSDSGFYLCAWNGISTDTQYFGPGTRLTVL.

This chain uses TRBV7-6 with TRBJ2-7; TRBD1 matches 9 bases. Germline assignment: CDR1 SGHVS and CDR2 FNYEAQ. V dropped 5 bases and J dropped 3; count of bases not matched to a gene: 5. The CDR3 has 14 residues. This CDR3 reads CASSRTDRGYEQYF. DNA for the CDR3: TGTGCCAGCAGCCGGACGGACAGGGGCTACGAGCAGTACTTC.

The J gene is TRBJ1-2, the V gene TRBV5-1; D perhaps matches TRBD1 (5 bases). Deletions cut 1 base from V and 5 bases from J, with 15 bases between. The CDR3 has 15 amino acids. CDR1 and CDR2 (germline): SGHRS, YFSETQ. CDR3 amino acids: CASSLPTGSRYGYTF. The DNA for the CDR3 is TGCGCCAGCAGCTTGCCCACAGGATCCCGGTATGGCTACACCTTC. Full variable domain (missing parts from reference TRBV5-1 and TRBJ1-2): KAGVTQTPRYLIKTRGQQVTLSCSPISGHRSVSWYQQTPGQGLQFLFEYFSETQRNKGNFPGRFSGRQFSNSRSEMNVSTLELGDSALYLCASSLPTGSRYGYTFGSGTRLTVV.

The CDR3 DNA follows: TGTGCCAGCAGTGAATCCGGGTGGGGACAGGGGCTTCAAGATACGCAGTATTTT. Translating gives CASSESGWGQGLQDTQYF. The V and J genes are TRBV25-1 and TRBJ2-3; TRBD1 matches at 10 bases. V dropped 1 base and J dropped 5; count of bases not matched to a gene: 12. Germline V CDR1 and CDR2: MGHDK, SYGVNS. CDR3 length equals 18 residues.

This clone was seen only once. The V and J genes are TRBV19 and TRBJ1-4; TRBD1 aligns across 8 bases. This CDR3 comprises 13 residues. CDR1 is LNHDA and CDR2 is SQIVND in the germline V gene (reference sequence). V shed 4 bases and J 8 bases; nucleotides not matched to a gene: 3. The CDR3 loop is CASSTRGREKLFF. CDR3 bases: TGTGCCAGTAGTACCAGGGGGCGCGAAAAACTGTTTTTT.

This clone was detected only a few times. The chain links TRBV10-3 to TRBJ1-2; D is unclear. Germline V CDR1 and CDR2: ENHRY, SYGVKD. The CDR3 loop spans 11 amino acids. V was trimmed by 5 bases and J by 2 bases, leaving 3 bases between them. The chain's CDR3 is CAISYNYGYTF. Written as DNA, the CDR3 is TGTGCCATCAGTTACAACTATGGCTACACCTTC.

The V gene is TRBV5-5, the J gene TRBJ2-7; 10 positions agree with TRBD1. This CDR3 spans 14 amino acids. V shed 6 bases and J 5 bases; nucleotides not matched to a gene: 8. Germline-derived CDR1 and CDR2 are SGHKS and YYEKEE (reference sequence). As DNA, the CDR3 is TGTGCCAGCACCCGATTGGGACAGGGGCACGAGCAGTACTTC. Its translation: CASTRLGQGHEQYF.

This clone was observed at least ten times. The chain recombines TRBV27 with TRBJ1-2; D gene unclear. The CDR3 loop spans 14 amino acids. The ends were cut back, 3 bases at V and 8 bases at J, with 16 bases in the middle. Germline V gene sequence: CDR1 MNHEY, CDR2 SMNVEV (reference sequence). This CDR3 reads CASSFYPGERGYTF. Here the CDR3 DNA reads TGTGCCAGCAGTTTCTATCCCGGGGAGAGAGGCTACACCTTC.

For this clone: Its ends do not fully match the called genes, so a read error is possible. The chain carries TRBV29-1 and TRBJ2-4; 9 bases line up with TRBD2. CDR3 length equals 13 residues. Per germline, CDR1 SQVTM and CDR2 ANQGSEA. For the CDR3, the DNA is TGCAGCGTTGTTATTCTTGGGAGCGGGAGGCCCTGGTTC. Translated: CSVVILGSGRPWF.

The genes are TRBV11-2 and TRBJ2-7; D ambiguous. With 5 bases removed from V and 3 bases from J, the gap between germline ends came to 11 bases. The germline V gene encodes CDR1 SGHAT and CDR2 FQNNGV. The CDR3 totals 13 residues. The CDR3 loop reads CASSPSDLYEQYF. DNA for the CDR3: TGTGCCAGCAGCCCCTCGGACCTCTACGAGCAGTACTTC.

The chain combines TRBV2 with TRBJ2-2; TRBD2 agrees at 8 bases. Germline V CDR1 and CDR2: SNHLY, FYNNEI. CDR3 length: 14 residues. V was clipped by 4 bases and J by 7 bases; unmatched bases: 5. In DNA, the CDR3 is TGTGCCAGCAGTGTAAAGCGGGAGAGCGGGGAGCTGTTTTTT. It yields the protein CASSVKRESGELFF.

The chain links TRBV27 to TRBJ1-1; D is unresolved. The CDR3 loop spans 13 amino acids. Germline loops: CDR1 MNHEY, CDR2 SMNVEV (reference sequence). V shed 2 bases and J shed 0 bases, with 4 bases lying between them. CDR3 coding DNA: TGTGCCAGCAGTTTAAACGTGAACACTGAAGCTTTCTTT. It is translated as CASSLNVNTEAFF.

The chain has TRBV7-9 and TRBJ2-7, with D possibly being TRBD1 or TRBD2 (5 bases each). CDR1 and CDR2 from the germline V gene are SEHNR and FQNEAQ (reference sequence). The CDR3 runs to 15 residues. V lost 0 bases and J 0 bases, leaving 9 bases between the germline ends. CDR3 in amino acids: CASSLAGVTSYEQYF. In DNA form, the CDR3 reads TGTGCCAGCAGCTTAGCGGGGGTTACCTCCTACGAGCAGTACTTC.

This chain links TRBV6-5 with TRBJ1-3, with TRBD1 matching over 7 bases. The V gene end was trimmed by 6 bases and the J gene end by 2 bases; junction bases not matched to a gene: 4. The CDR3 covers 14 residues. The germline V gene encodes CDR1 MNHEY and CDR2 SVGAGI. The CDR3: CASSLDRAGNTIYF. CDR3 nucleotide sequence: TGTGCCAGCAGCCTCGACAGGGCTGGAAACACCATATATTTT.

V and J are TRBV3-1 (or the pseudogene TRBV3-2) and TRBJ2-7, with no clear D. Trimming pared 2 bases from V and 1 base from J, leaving 9 bases between. The CDR3 consists of 14 residues. Germline V gene lookup returns CDR1 LGHDT and CDR2 YNNKEL (reference sequence). The DNA for the CDR3 is TGTGCCAGCAGCCAACGCGGCAGTTCCTACGAGCAGTACTTC. It encodes CASSQRGSSYEQYF.

The CDR3 here is CASSQDHVSDTQYF. CDR3 nucleotides: TGTGCCAGCAGCCAAGATCACGTATCAGATACGCAGTATTTT. The chain couples TRBV3-1 (or the pseudogene TRBV3-2) to TRBJ2-3; D uncertain. With 0 bases removed from V and 4 bases from J, the gap between germline ends came to 8 bases. Germline V gene sequence: CDR1 LGHDT, CDR2 YNNKEL (reference sequence). The CDR3 loop spans 14 amino acids.

The V call is TRBV2, the J call TRBJ2-7, with D perhaps being TRBD1 or TRBD2 (5 bases each). V lost 2 bases, J lost 0 bases, and 11 bases lay in between. Germline CDR1 and CDR2: SNHLY and FYNNEI. The CDR3 contains 15 residues. CDR3 DNA: TGTGCCAGCAGTGAACAGGGAGTCAACTCCTACGAGCAGTACTTC. As protein: CASSEQGVNSYEQYF.

The chain recombines TRBV5-1 with TRBJ1-6; 9 nucleotides align to TRBD1. This CDR3 has 15 amino acids. Germline CDR1 and CDR2: SGHRS and YFSETQ. The V gene end was trimmed by 4 bases and the J gene end by 7 bases; junction bases not matched to a gene: 6. The CDR3 DNA follows: TGCGCCAGCAGCACAAACAGGGGGCGGAATTCACCCCTCCACTTT. It yields the protein CASSTNRGRNSPLHF.

The V gene is TRBV5-1, the J gene TRBJ2-1; TRBD1 matches 10 bases. The CDR3 length is 15 residues. With 4 bases clipped from V and 4 bases from J, the junction kept 5 bases outside the gene matches. Germline lookup yields CDR1 SGHRS and CDR2 YFSETQ. The CDR3 DNA reads TGCGCCAGCAGCCAGGGACAGGGGCCTTACAATGAGCAGTTCTTC. Its protein is CASSQGQGPYNEQFF.

A single count supports this clone. The chain is built from TRBV19 and TRBJ1-1, with D perhaps matching TRBD1 (6 bases). With 3 bases removed from V and 3 bases from J, the gap between germline ends came to 11 bases. Germline CDR1 is LNHDA and CDR2 is SQIVND (reference sequence). The CDR3 has 14 amino acids. CDR3 coding DNA: TGTGCCAGTAGTATTGGGACACTCCACACTGAAGCTTTCTTT. This sequence encodes CASSIGTLHTEAFF. The full variable domain, rest sourced from reference TRBV19 and TRBJ1-1, is DGGITQSPKYLFRKEGQNVTLSCEQNLNHDAMYWYRQDPGQGLRLIYYSQIVNDFQKGDIAEGYSVSREKKESFPLTVTSAQKNPTAFYLCASSIGTLHTEAFFGQGTRLTVV.